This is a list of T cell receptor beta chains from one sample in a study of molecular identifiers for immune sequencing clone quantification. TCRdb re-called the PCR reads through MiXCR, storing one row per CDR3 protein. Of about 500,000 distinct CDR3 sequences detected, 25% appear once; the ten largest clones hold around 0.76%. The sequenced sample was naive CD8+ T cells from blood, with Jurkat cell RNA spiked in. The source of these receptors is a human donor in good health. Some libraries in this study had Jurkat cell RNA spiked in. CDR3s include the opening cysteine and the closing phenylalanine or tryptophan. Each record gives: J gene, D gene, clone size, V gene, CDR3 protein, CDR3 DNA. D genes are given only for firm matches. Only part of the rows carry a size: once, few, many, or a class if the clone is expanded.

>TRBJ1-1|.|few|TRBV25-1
CASSAPTNTEAFF
TGTGCCAGCAGCGCCCCAACGAACACTGAAGCTTTCTTT
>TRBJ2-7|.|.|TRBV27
CASSPHRENGAYEQYF
TGTGCCAGCAGTCCGCACAGGGAGAACGGTGCCTACGAGCAGTACTTC
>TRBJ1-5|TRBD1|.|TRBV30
CAWSMTGLGQPQHF
TGTGCCTGGAGTATGACAGGGTTGGGTCAGCCCCAGCATTTT
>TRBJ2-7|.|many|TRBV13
CASSPTKNNEQYF
TGTGCCAGCAGCCCGACGAAAAACAACGAGCAGTACTTC
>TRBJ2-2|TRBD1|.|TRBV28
CASRPDRGRGTGELFF
TGTGCCAGCAGACCCGACAGGGGGCGAGGCACCGGGGAGCTGTTTTTT
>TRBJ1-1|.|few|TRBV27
CASSSWGAGVEAFF
TGTGCCAGCAGTTCCTGGGGGGCGGGGGTGGAAGCTTTCTTT
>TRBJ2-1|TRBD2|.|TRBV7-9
CASSLPASGVDSYNEQFF
TGTGCCAGCAGCTTACCCGCTAGCGGGGTGGACTCCTACAATGAGCAGTTCTTC
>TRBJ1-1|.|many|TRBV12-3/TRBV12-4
CASSLVEGISTEAFF
TGTGCCAGCAGTTTAGTAGAGGGGATCAGCACTGAAGCTTTCTTT
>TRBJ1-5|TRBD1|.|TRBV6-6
CASSPTGKNQPQHF
TGTGCCAGCAGCCCGACAGGGAAGAACCAGCCCCAGCATTTT
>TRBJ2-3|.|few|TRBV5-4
CASRDSGAGKSQYF
TGTGCCAGCAGGGACTCGGGGGCCGGAAAATCGCAGTATTTT
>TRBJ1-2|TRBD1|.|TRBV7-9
CASSSGTGYPYGYTF
TGTGCCAGCAGCTCCGGGACAGGGTATCCCTATGGCTACACCTTC
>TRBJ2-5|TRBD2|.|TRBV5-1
CASSLASGEETQYF
TGCGCCAGCAGCTTGGCTAGCGGGGAAGAGACCCAGTACTTC
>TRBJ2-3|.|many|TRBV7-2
CASSLEGGGSTDTQYF
TGTGCCAGCAGCTTAGAGGGTGGGGGGAGCACAGATACGCAGTATTTT
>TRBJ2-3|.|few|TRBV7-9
CASSSSGSPDTQYF
TGTGCCAGCAGCTCATCAGGATCTCCAGATACGCAGTATTTT